This TCR beta chain was captured in a study of T-cell reconstitution after alpha-beta-depleted transplantation in children. This clonotype was seen a handful of times. TCRbeta library construction was performed incorporating unique molecular identifiers. Each CDR3 protein is one row after TCRdb ran MiXCR on the PCR reads. The sample has around 400,000 distinct CDR3 sequences; about a fifth are singletons. Germline CDR1 ENHRY, CDR2 SYGVKD. This CDR3 comprises 13 residues. V was trimmed by 6 bases and J by 1 base, leaving 9 bases between them. Sequences were derived from PBMCs from the stem cell graft donor, sampled from the stem cell graft. The sequence derives from a human donor who donated a stem cell graft to a child with acute myeloid leukemia. The rearrangement links TRBV10-3 to TRBJ1-1; D uncertain. CDR3 sequence: CAISDGRNTEAFF. In DNA form, the CDR3 reads TGTGCCATCAGCGACGGGAGGAACACTGAAGCTTTCTTT.